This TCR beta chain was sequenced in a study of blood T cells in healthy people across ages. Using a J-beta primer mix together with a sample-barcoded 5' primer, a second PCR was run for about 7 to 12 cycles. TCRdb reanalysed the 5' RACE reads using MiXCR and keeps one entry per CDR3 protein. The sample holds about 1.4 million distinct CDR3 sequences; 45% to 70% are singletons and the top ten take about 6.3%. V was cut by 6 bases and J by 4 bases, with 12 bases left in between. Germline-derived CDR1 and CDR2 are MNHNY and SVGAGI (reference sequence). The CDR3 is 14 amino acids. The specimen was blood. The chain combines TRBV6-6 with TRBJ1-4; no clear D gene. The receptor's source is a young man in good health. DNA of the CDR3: TGTGCCAGCAGGGAGGGATCTAATAATGAAAAACTGTTTTTT. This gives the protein CASREGSNNEKLFF.